This T cell receptor beta chain stems from a study of T cells after yellow fever vaccination. CDR3 size: 14 residues. Germline V gives CDR1 SEHNR, CDR2 FQNEAQ (reference sequence). V lost 3 bases and J lost 9, with 12 bases in between. Using its own MiXCR run on the 5' RACE reads, TCRdb lists one record per CDR3 protein. The data hold a few hundred thousand distinct CDR3 sequences, with roughly 7% observed a single time. This clonotype was counted ten times or more. The chain employs TRBV7-9 and TRBJ1-6, with D perhaps TRBD1 (5 bases). This sequence originates from a young man who received the YFV17D yellow fever vaccine. Material: PBMCs, obtained approximately 47 days after the first yellow fever vaccination. CDR3 DNA sequence: TGTGCCAGCAGCTTCATTGACAGTATTTCACCCCTCCACTTT. Translation: CASSFIDSISPLHF.